This T cell receptor beta chain was observed in a study of hypomethylating agent response in myelodysplastic syndrome. Study-wide background: Most often mutated was TET2, found in about 50% of the 11 patients. Response meant complete response or hematologic improvement; all other patients were non-responders.

V shed 6 bases and J 0 bases; nucleotides not matched to a gene: 3. The germline CDR1 and CDR2 sequences are MNHEY and SVGAGI. CDR3 size: 14 residues. This clone was picked up one time. Some clones are missing from TCRdb's copy, which holds only in-frame ones; the method was immunoSEQ multiplex PCR. Among 3,000 to 4,000 clones listed, around 87% were seen once. The specimen was bone marrow, collected before or after starting hypomethylating agent treatment for myelodysplastic syndrome (not recorded which). The clonotype originates from a human donor with myelodysplastic syndrome. This rearrangement joins TRBV6-5 to TRBJ2-7; TRBD1 aligns across 9 bases. CDR3 DNA sequence: TGTGCCAGCAGCTTGACAGGGGGCTCCTACGAGCAGTACTTC. Protein: CASSLTGGSYEQYF.